The clone carrying this T cell receptor (beta chain) came up a few times. The data were produced by immunoSEQ multiplex PCR, yet TCRdb's version contains in-frame clones alone and is incomplete. The sample contains 150,000 to 200,000 clones, less than 90% of which appear only once. Those who participated ranged in age from roughly 18 to 90 years and resided in about two dozen US areas. Participant-reported clinical history was the basis for cohort assignment. The study recruited exposed participants who had met a COVID-19 case within 2 weeks before entry. This record comes from a study of blood T cell repertoires in COVID-19. The germline gives CDR1 WSHSY, CDR2 SAAADI. J gave up 6 bases and V 2 bases, and 6 bases lay outside the gene matches. This CDR3 comprises 15 residues.

Source material: PBMCs or T cells enriched from blood (not recorded which). This TCR was recovered from a woman in her twenties or thirties who had been exposed to COVID-19. The rearrangement links TRBV10-2 to TRBJ1-5, with 8 bases matching TRBD1. The CDR3 DNA sequence: TGCGCCAGCAGTGAGACAGGGGGATGGGGTCAGCCCCAGCATTTT. Its translation is CASSETGGWGQPQHF.